This TCR beta chain is from a study of cytomegalovirus exposure and HLA in healthy donors. The PCR was carried out with 60 Vbeta primers and 13 Jbeta primers. The method was immunoSEQ multiplex PCR; TCRdb's version includes in-frame clones alone and lacks a portion of them. The table lists about 190,000 clones, roughly 80% of them singletons. Regarding this clone: Its antigen remains unknown.

Germline V gene sequence: CDR1 MNHEY, CDR2 SMNVEV (reference sequence). The CDR3 is made up of 17 amino acids. V lost 5 bases, J lost 0 bases, and 18 bases lay in between. General study results and limits: Roughly uniform depth of sequencing across donors was assumed in presence/absence analyses. With later analysis, a missense DCLRE1C variant became linked to TCR beta V- and J-gene trimming. Researchers reportedly found TCR beta sequences accurately predicted most subjects' HLA-A and HLA-B alleles. TCR beta sequences numbering more than 15,000 were associated with HLA alleles at 0.05 false discovery rate in a later analysis.

The clonotype comes from a man aged 40-55 years in good health and CMV-seropositive. V and J are TRBV27 and TRBJ2-3, with TRBD1 as a possible D gene (6 bases). The sample taken for sequencing was PBMCs. The CDR3 spells CASSGPIDRPSTDTQYF. The CDR3 coding sequence is TGTGCCAGCAGTGGACCGATTGACAGGCCCAGCACAGATACGCAGTATTTT.